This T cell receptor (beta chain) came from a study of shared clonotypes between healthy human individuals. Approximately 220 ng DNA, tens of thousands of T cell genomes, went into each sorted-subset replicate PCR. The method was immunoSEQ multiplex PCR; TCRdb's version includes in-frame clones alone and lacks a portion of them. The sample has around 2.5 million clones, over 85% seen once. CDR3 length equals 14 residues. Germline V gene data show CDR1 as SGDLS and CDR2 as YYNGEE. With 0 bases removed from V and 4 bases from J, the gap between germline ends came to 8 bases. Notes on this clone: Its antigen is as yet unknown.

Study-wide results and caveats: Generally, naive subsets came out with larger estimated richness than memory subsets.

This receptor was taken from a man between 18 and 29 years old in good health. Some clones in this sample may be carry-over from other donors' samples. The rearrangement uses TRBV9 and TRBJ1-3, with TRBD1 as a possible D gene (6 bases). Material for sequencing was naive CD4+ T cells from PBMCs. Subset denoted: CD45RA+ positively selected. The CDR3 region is CASSVGTGGNTIYF. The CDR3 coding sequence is TGTGCCAGCAGCGTAGGAACAGGGGGAAACACCATATATTTT.